Sequencing of this T cell receptor beta chain was carried out in a study of PD-1 blockade in classical Hodgkin lymphoma. The study, taken as a whole, reports: By C4D1, diversity of CD4+ TCRs had risen significantly, whereas that of CD8+ TCRs had not. Possible causes of repertoire differences, disease activity or prior therapy, remain undefined.

For this clone: What it binds is not known.

The CDR3 consists of 14 residues. Trimming took off 2 bases at V and 2 bases at J, with 9 bases between the two ends. Germline V lookup: CDR1 LGHNA, CDR2 YNFKEQ. Sequenced by immunoSEQ multiplex PCR; TCRdb stores in-frame clones only, minus some. This table holds more than 140,000 clones, about four fifths found once. The patients all showed relapse after autologous stem cell transplantation, while their brentuximab vedotin exposure varied. Complete response, partial response or progressive disease were the best responses. Source: peripheral blood mononuclear cells (PBMCs), taken before the second cycle of nivolumab. The sequence was collected from a human donor with classical Hodgkin lymphoma. J is TRBJ1-2 and V is TRBV4-2; D gene uncertain. Here the CDR3 DNA reads TGTGCCAGCAGCCAATCTTCAGCAAACTATGGCTACACCTTC. This codes for CASSQSSANYGYTF.